This T cell receptor beta chain comes out of a study of cytomegalovirus exposure and HLA in healthy donors. Findings and limits, study-wide: A list of 150 to 200 TCR beta chains associated with cytomegalovirus was given. CMV antigen specificity was confirmed in vitro for three CMV-associated chains.

The germline V gene encodes CDR1 KGHSH and CDR2 LQKENI. This CDR3 is 15 amino acids long. The ends lost 3 bases at V and 7 bases at J; junction bases unmatched: 8. The donors were in the approximately 120-subject validation cohort; that cohort was separate from the roughly 730-subject first cohort. TCRdb keeps only in-frame clones here, not all; method: immunoSEQ multiplex PCR. Of under 150,000 clones in the sample, 80% to 90% were seen once. With respect to this clone: What it binds is unknown.

The clonotype originates from a woman under 30 in good health and CMV-seronegative. Sequences were obtained from PBMCs. The V call is TRBV18, the J call TRBJ2-1, with 8 bases matching TRBD1. CDR3 sequence: CASSPGRGLGNEQFF. The CDR3 DNA is TGTGCCAGCTCACCCGGCAGGGGGCTGGGGAATGAGCAGTTCTTC.